This entry describes one T cell receptor (beta chain). This sample was taken from a study of tumor T cells in aggressive B-cell lymphoma. The data were produced by immunoSEQ multiplex PCR, yet TCRdb's version contains in-frame clones alone and is incomplete. Among 3,000 to 4,000 clones listed, 94% were seen once. The CDR3 extends over 16 amino acids. CDR1 LNHNV and CDR2 YYDKDF come from the germline V gene (reference sequence). Trimming at V came to 2 bases and at J to 5 bases, leaving 6 bases not matched to a gene. The sequencing sample was made of tumor tissue. This clonotype was sampled from an adult with diffuse large B cell lymphoma. The chain couples TRBV15 to TRBJ2-5, with 12 positions matching TRBD1. The chain's CDR3 is CATSRNRDRGQETQYF. Written as DNA, the CDR3 is TGTGCCACCAGCAGAAACCGGGACAGGGGGCAGGAGACCCAGTACTTC.